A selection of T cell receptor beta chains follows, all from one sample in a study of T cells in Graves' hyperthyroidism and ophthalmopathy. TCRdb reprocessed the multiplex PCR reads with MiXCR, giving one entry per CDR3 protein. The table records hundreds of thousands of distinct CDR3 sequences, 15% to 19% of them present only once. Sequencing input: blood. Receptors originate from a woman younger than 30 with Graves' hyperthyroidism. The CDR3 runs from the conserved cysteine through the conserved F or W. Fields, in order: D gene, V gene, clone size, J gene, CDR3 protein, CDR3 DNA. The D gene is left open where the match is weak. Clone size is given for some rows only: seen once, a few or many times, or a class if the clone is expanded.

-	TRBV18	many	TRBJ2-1	CASSPEGSLNEQFF	TGTGCCAGCTCACCAGAAGGGAGTCTCAATGAGCAGTTCTTC
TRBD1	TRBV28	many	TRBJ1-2	CASSPSGQGDGYTF	TGTGCCAGCAGCCCTTCAGGACAGGGGGATGGCTACACCTTC
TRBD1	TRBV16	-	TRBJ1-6	CASSRDRGGNSPLHF	TGTGCCAGCAGCCGAGACAGGGGCGGCAATTCACCCCTCCACTTT
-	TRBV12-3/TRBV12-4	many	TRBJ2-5	CASSSRSRTQYF	TGTGCCAGCAGTTCCCGATCACGTACCCAGTACTTC
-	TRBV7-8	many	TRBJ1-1	CASSSPTGRMNTEAFF	TGTGCCAGCAGCTCCCCTACAGGGAGGATGAACACTGAAGCTTTCTTT
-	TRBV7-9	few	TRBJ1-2	CASSSTTANYGYTF	TGTGCCAGCAGCTCCACAACAGCGAACTATGGCTACACCTTC
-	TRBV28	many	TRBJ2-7	CATLGGGAGYEQYF	TGTGCCACCTTAGGGGGAGGAGCCGGATACGAGCAGTACTTC
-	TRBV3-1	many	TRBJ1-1	CASSQATGRAFF	TGTGCCAGCAGCCAAGCAACAGGGCGTGCTTTCTTT
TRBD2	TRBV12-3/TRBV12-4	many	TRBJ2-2	CASSPRPSGNTGELFF	TGTGCCAGCAGTCCCCGCCCTAGCGGAAACACCGGGGAGCTGTTTTTT
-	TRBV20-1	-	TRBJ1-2	CSARDGWGTGYGYTF	TGCAGTGCTAGAGATGGGTGGGGGACCGGCTATGGCTACACCTTC
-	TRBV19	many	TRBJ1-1	CASSILKRTEAFF	TGTGCCAGTAGTATCTTGAAGAGGACTGAAGCTTTCTTT
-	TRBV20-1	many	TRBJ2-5	CSARNFEGTDPGTQYF	TGCAGTGCTAGAAACTTTGAAGGGACCGACCCCGGGACCCAGTACTTC
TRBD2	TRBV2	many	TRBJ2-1	CASREREGNEQFF	TGTGCCTCCAGGGAGCGGGAGGGGAATGAGCAGTTCTTC
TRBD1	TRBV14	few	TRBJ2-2	CASSQPGTGATGELFF	TGTGCCAGCAGCCAGCCCGGGACAGGGGCAACCGGGGAGCTGTTTTTT
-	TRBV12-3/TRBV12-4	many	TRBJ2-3	CASTWGGDTDTQYF	TGTGCTAGCACCTGGGGCGGTGACACAGATACGCAGTATTTT
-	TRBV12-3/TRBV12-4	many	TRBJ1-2	CASSLMDTRNYGYTF	TGTGCCAGCAGCCTCATGGACACACGGAACTATGGCTACACCTTC